This T cell receptor beta chain was recorded in a study of cytomegalovirus exposure and HLA in healthy donors (dated by TCRdb to between 2016 and 2019). For the wider study: An earlier analysis of several hundred of the donors reported 250 to 300 Gb of sequence data and some 100 million unique TCR beta sequences from 150 million to 200 million T cells. Approximately 300 gigabases of sequencing data and 70 million to 100 million unique TCR sequences made up an early release that covered nearly 650 HLA-typed donors. Of the roughly 400 genotyped donors, about 80% fell in the genetic ancestry cluster associated with self-reported Caucasian donors. The study aimed to test whether cataloging public T cell receptors could reveal signatures of past pathogen exposure. The study profiled the T cell repertoires of 666 subjects by immunosequencing and related them to cytomegalovirus serostatus. Besides the first cohort of hundreds of subjects, a separate validation cohort made up of 120 different subjects was used. To predict cytomegalovirus infection status, the study combined high-throughput TCR immunosequencing, statistical association of individual TCRs with disease status, and machine learning. In a later analysis, previously published TCR beta repertoires from about 670 donors were re-analyzed and high-resolution HLA genotyping was added so that TCR occurrence patterns could be studied. Rather than using new phenotypic data, the later analysis identified candidate immune exposures from TCR beta sequences and from how often those sequences occurred across donors. An earlier analysis of 500 to 650 of the donors applied high-throughput TCR beta sequencing to assess whether each TCR beta V gene segment acted as functional or pseudogenic. Donor age, sex, ethnicity and CMV serostatus were collected together with the repertoire data. In a later genetic analysis, genome-wide SNP genotypes for 398 of the 666 donors were used, and that subset was treated as a discovery cohort. Every discovery cohort repertoire had been produced on one sequencing platform. HLA typing included class I and class II loci at four-digit resolution. Typing coverage varied by locus: roughly 620-640 donors for A, B, C, DRB1 and DQB1; more than 500 for DQA1; 600 to 610 for DPA1; more than 450 for DPB1. Roughly 5 DR-DQ haplotypes were handled as single units for association and clustering, since linkage in the cohort was strong. Across approximately 420 genotyped donors of the cohort, an average of approximately 220,000 unique TCR beta nucleotide sequences per donor were sequenced, and roughly 17% of those sequences were non-productive. The paper's findings and limits, for the study overall: A later analysis associated 17,000 or so TCR beta sequences with specific HLA alleles at a false discovery rate of 0.05. A later analysis reported that several top co-occurrence clusters appeared linked to parvovirus B19, influenza, CMV and Epstein-Barr virus. Because HLA typing was unavailable for some donors at each locus, only the typed subset was used in association tests. Strong co-occurrence of HLA alleles, especially DR and DQ, made assigning TCR associations to individual alleles difficult. The authors suggested that the approach could potentially be extended to other disease states and immunological phenotypes. Most TCR sequences were seen in very few donors, while some public TCRs were found in many individuals. A later analysis found that most CMV-associated TCR beta chains appeared HLA-restricted, with HLA associations seemingly driven largely by CMV exposure. Roughly uniform sequencing depth across donors was assumed in presence/absence analyses, although this assumption may not hold. In a later genetic analysis, fewer N-insertions in productive TCRs were reported among donors in an Asian-associated ancestry cluster than the roughly 640-donor mean. Only TCR beta chains were sequenced in this cohort, and the absence of alpha or paired-chain data limited detectable features. Correlated functional status among segregating V segments might reflect linkage disequilibrium, but an unknown experimental factor could not be ruled out. For the cohort, immune exposure information was limited to CMV serostatus. Some IMGT-functional V segments, including TRBV6-2 and TRBV6-3, could not be told apart with the 87-base-pair reads, so those segments were excluded. A later genetic analysis associated a missense DCLRE1C variant with V-gene and J-gene trimming of TCR beta chains, and an independent cohort replicated the association. The earlier analysis of approximately 560 of the donors excluded approximately 15 rarely observed V segments, including chromosome 9 orphons, because counts were too low. According to a later analysis, TCR association rates differed among HLA loci, with DRB1 alleles showing the most associated TCRs and HLA-C alleles showing the fewest. Broadly in line with IMGT annotations, most TCR beta V segments showed up in productive rearrangements about 90% or about 30% of the time in an earlier analysis of approximately 640 of the donors. A group of highly shared sequence variants was considered likely to be a technical artifact of the sequencing pipeline. A further reported finding was that TCR beta sequences accurately predicted the HLA-A and HLA-B alleles for most subjects in the first cohort. A few of the identified cytomegalovirus-associated TCR beta chains were confirmed in vitro to be specific for cytomegalovirus antigens. The classifier was reported to diagnose cytomegalovirus status with high specificity and sensitivity in both the original cohort and the validation cohort. In a later analysis, HLA-associated TCR beta chains were found to be more clonally expanded and to have lower generation probabilities than equally common non-associated chains. The study gave a list of around 170 TCR beta chains associated with cytomegalovirus.

Preparation of the library involved the immunoSEQ multiplex PCR assay. The multiplex PCR relied on a mix of 60 forward primers for TCR Vbeta segments and 13 reverse primers for TCR Jbeta segments. Amplification of the CDR3 region of rearranged TCR beta genes was performed with a multiplex PCR assay on genomic DNA. On the Illumina HiSeq System, the amplified TCR beta libraries were sequenced as 87-base-pair reads. As for the authors' bioinformatics: Across the 670 or so repertoires, a later analysis counted 75 million to 90 million unique TCR beta chains, approximately 12 million of which were shared by at least two donors. A nearest-neighbor algorithm error-corrected the raw reads and collapsed the reads into unique sequences, merging closely related sequences to remove PCR and sequencing errors. V, D and J gene segments were assigned by aligning CDR3 sequences to IMGT reference sequences. Each retained sequence needed at least a six-nucleotide match to both a V gene segment and a J gene segment. Rearrangements were called productive when the CDR3 lacked stop codons and stayed in frame with V and J; all others were non-productive. Following IMGT convention, CDR3 was defined as the stretch from the second conserved V-encoded cysteine up to the conserved J-encoded phenylalanine. In an earlier analysis of 587 of the donors, sequences lacking an unambiguous match to a single V gene segment were excluded. An earlier analysis of approximately 590 of the donors called V segments functional above 56.7% productive rearrangements and segregating when the between-donor standard deviation exceeded 5%. A statistical classification framework was developed to diagnose cytomegalovirus status using the catalog of TCR beta chain sequences. In a later analysis, TCR nucleotide sequences were compared against IMGT/GENE-DB human TR gene sequences so that V and J genes could be assigned. A later analysis assigned CDR3 sequences and most-parsimonious VDJ recombination scenarios with the TCRdist pipeline. In a later analysis, each TCR beta chain was defined by its CDR3 amino acid sequence together with its V-gene family, and reads lacking a unique V-gene family were excluded. A later analysis removed several hundred highly shared, low-generation-probability nucleotide sequences to deal with suspected cross-contamination and a sequencing artifact. In a later analysis, a clonal expansion index for each public chain was calculated from normalized within-repertoire ranks of inferred template counts. In a later analysis, generation probabilities were computed with a VDJ recombination model fitted to out-of-frame rearrangements, and the resulting probabilities were checked against IGoR. In a later analysis, TCR-TCR, TCR-HLA and TCR-CMV co-occurrence was scored with hypergeometric tests, and a repertoire-size bias correction was applied to TCR pairs. A later analysis estimated false discovery rates by permuting HLA or CMV assignments 20 times. In a later analysis, co-occurring TCRs were grouped with DBSCAN, and TCRdist sequence similarity was added when clustering was performed within HLA-allele-positive subsets. Repertoires with fewer than 30,000 or more than 120,000 public chains, plus five repertoires with anomalous nucleotide sharing, were excluded from co-occurrence clustering. Drawn from immuneACCESS, this table holds only the in-frame rearrangements with V and J called that TCRdb kept. Clones are partly lost; checked studies trace under half to an unresolved V gene and leave the rest unexplained. V, J and clone size were drawn from that table, and D and trimming were deduced from the DNA. Counted in this sample were around 150,000 clones; approximately 82% of them appeared once. In total, the top ten clones hold over 4.5% of the sample.

The CDR3, cysteine through phenylalanine, is 15 amino acids long. Kept here is only the CDR3 DNA, which spans 45 bases and is read in frame from base 1. CDR1 and CDR2 were assigned from the germline V gene as SGHDN and FVKESK. The V end loses 0 bases and the J end loses 5 bases, and a stretch of 13 bases separates them. Comments on this clone: Its antigen has not been determined. No base qualities exist here, and no much larger clone lies one base off it. The same CDR3 arises from other DNA sequences in this sample as well.

The cohort was made up of around 720 healthy bone marrow donors. All cohort members were sampled while nominally healthy, although unrecorded immune exposures were likely present. The donor was CMV seronegative and belonged to the group of several hundred seronegative cohort members. A peripheral blood sample was provided by each donor, and peripheral blood mononuclear cells were used for TCR beta sequencing. Genomic DNA extraction from the blood cell samples was performed with the Qiagen DNeasy Blood Extraction Kit. This sequence originates from a male donor in good health and CMV-seronegative. The sequence is built from TRBV14 and TRBJ2-5; the best D guess is TRBD2, with 5 bases matching. Sequenced input: PBMCs. The CDR3 corresponds to CASSQDPGRGETQYF. Read as DNA, the sequence is TGTGCCAGCAGCCAAGATCCCGGCCGCGGGGAGACCCAGTACTTC.